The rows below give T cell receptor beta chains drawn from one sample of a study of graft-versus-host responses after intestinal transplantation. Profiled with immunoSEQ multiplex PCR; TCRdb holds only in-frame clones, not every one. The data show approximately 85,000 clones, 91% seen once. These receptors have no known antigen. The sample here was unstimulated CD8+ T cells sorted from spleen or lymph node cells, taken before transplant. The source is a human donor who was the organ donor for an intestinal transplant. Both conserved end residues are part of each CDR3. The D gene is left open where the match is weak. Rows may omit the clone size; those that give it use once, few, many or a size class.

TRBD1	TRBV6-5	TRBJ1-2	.	CASRAPGTGNYGYTF	TGTGCCAGCAGAGCTCCCGGGACAGGGAACTATGGCTACACCTTC
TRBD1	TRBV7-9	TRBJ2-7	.	CASSAGTGPYEQYF	TGTGCCAGCAGCGCCGGGACAGGACCTTACGAGCAGTACTTC
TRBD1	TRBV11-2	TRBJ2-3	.	CASSSGQASTDTQYF	TGTGCCAGCAGCTCGGGACAGGCAAGCACAGATACGCAGTATTTT
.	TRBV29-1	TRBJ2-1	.	CSVVLAANEQFF	TGCAGCGTTGTGCTAGCTGCTAATGAGCAGTTCTTC
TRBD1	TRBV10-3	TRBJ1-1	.	CAISEPPTGATEAFF	TGTGCCATCAGTGAGCCCCCTACAGGGGCTACTGAAGCTTTCTTT
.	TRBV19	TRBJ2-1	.	CASSIGAPSADEQFF	TGTGCCAGTAGTATAGGCGCCCCCTCGGCGGATGAGCAGTTCTTC
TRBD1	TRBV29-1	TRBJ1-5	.	CRLDRDNQPQHF	TGCAGGTTGGACAGGGACAATCAGCCCCAGCATTTT
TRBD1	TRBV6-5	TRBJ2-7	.	CASHRQGLSYEQYF	TGTGCCAGTCACAGACAGGGTCTTTCCTACGAGCAGTACTTC
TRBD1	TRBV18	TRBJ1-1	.	CASSPTTGVNTEAFF	TGTGCCAGCTCACCCACGACAGGGGTGAACACTGAAGCTTTCTTT
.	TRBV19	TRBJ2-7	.	CASSPTRDSSYEQYF	TGTGCCAGTAGTCCGACCAGGGACTCCTCCTACGAGCAGTACTTC
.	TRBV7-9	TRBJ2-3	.	CASSYTGSASGDTQYF	TGTGCCAGCAGCTATACAGGTTCAGCTTCGGGAGATACGCAGTATTTT
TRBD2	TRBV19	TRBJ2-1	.	CAGQFTGGIYEQFF	TGTGCCGGCCAATTTACGGGAGGGATATATGAGCAGTTCTTC
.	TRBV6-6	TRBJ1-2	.	CASRVGGHYGYTF	TGTGCCAGCAGAGTCGGGGGCCACTATGGCTACACCTTC
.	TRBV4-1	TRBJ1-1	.	CASSQGFTEAFF	TGCGCCAGCAGCCAGGGTTTCACTGAAGCTTTCTTT
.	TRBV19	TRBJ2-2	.	CASSPGSNTGELFF	TGTGCCAGCAGTCCTGGGTCGAACACCGGGGAGCTGTTTTTT
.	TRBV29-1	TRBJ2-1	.	CSATGLIGEQFF	TGCAGCGCAACTGGACTAATAGGTGAGCAGTTCTTC
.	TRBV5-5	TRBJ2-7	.	CASSLPIYEQYF	TGTGCCAGCAGCTTGCCTATCTACGAGCAGTACTTC
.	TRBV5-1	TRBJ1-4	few	CASSHGVNYEKLFF	TGCGCCAGCTCCCACGGGGTGAATTACGAAAAACTGTTTTTT
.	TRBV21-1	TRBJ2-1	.	CASSKPPTARRGLAGERYNEQFF	TGTGCCAGCAGCAAACCCCCGACAGCTAGGAGAGGACTAGCGGGAGAGCGATACAATGAGCAGTTCTTC
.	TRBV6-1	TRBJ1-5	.	CASSEARNRADQPQHF	TGTGCCAGCAGTGAAGCCAGGAACAGGGCGGATCAGCCCCAGCATTTT
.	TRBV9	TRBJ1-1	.	CASSADPGPGNTEAFF	TGTGCCAGCAGCGCCGACCCGGGACCTGGGAACACTGAAGCTTTCTTT
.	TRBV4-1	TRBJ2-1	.	CASSLKPSSMQSYNEQFF	TGCGCCAGCAGCCTTAAGCCAAGTAGTATGCAGTCTTACAATGAGCAGTTCTTC
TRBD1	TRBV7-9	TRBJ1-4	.	CASSSRQGSEKLFF	TGTGCCAGCAGCTCTAGACAGGGAAGTGAAAAACTGTTTTTT
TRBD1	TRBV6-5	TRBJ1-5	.	CASSGTVPNQPQHF	TGTGCCAGCAGTGGGACAGTCCCAAATCAGCCCCAGCATTTT
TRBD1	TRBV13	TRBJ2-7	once	CASSIRQGSNEQYF	TGTGCCAGCAGCATCCGACAGGGATCCAACGAGCAGTACTTC
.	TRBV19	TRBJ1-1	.	CASSMGGANTEAFF	TGTGCCAGTAGTATGGGGGGGGCGAACACTGAAGCTTTCTTT
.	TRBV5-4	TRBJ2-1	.	CASSWLNEQFF	TGTGCCAGCAGCTGGCTCAATGAGCAGTTCTTC
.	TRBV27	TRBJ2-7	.	CASSPGHGGEQYF	TGTGCCAGCAGTCCTGGACACGGCGGCGAGCAGTACTTC
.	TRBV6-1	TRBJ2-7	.	CASSEAPGLLTYEQYF	TGTGCCAGCAGTGAAGCACCCGGACTCCTCACCTACGAGCAGTACTTC
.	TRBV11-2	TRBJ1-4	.	CASSRDVARGLTANEKLFF	TGTGCCAGCAGCCGCGACGTCGCGCGGGGGCTTACAGCTAATGAAAAACTGTTTTTT
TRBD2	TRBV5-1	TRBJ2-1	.	CASSLSRENEQFF	TGCGCCAGCAGCTTGTCGCGGGAGAATGAGCAGTTCTTC
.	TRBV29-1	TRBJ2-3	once	CSVLKVTEYTDTQYF	TGCAGCGTTTTGAAGGTGACTGAGTACACAGATACGCAGTATTTT
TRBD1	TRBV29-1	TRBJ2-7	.	CSVELGDRGYEQYF	TGCAGCGTTGAATTAGGGGACAGGGGGTACGAGCAGTACTTC
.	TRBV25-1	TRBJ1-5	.	CASSESPNIGDYNQPQHF	TGTGCCAGCAGTGAATCGCCCAATATTGGGGATTACAATCAGCCCCAGCATTTT
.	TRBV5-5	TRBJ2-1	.	CASSFQEDEQFF	TGTGCCAGCAGCTTCCAGGAGGATGAGCAGTTCTTC
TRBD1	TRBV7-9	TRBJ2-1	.	CASSHPTTGGFYNEQFF	TGTGCCAGCAGCCATCCTACGACAGGGGGCTTTTACAATGAGCAGTTCTTC
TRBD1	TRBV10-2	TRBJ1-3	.	CASREPGGNGNTIYF	TGCGCCAGCAGAGAACCAGGGGGCAATGGAAACACCATATATTTT
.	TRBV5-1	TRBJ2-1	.	CASSLGESYNEQFF	TGCGCCAGCAGCTTGGGCGAATCCTACAATGAGCAGTTCTTC